Sequencing of this T cell receptor (beta chain) was carried out in a study of sequential checkpoint blockade in melanoma. Treatment specified: randomized to nivolumab then ipilimumab (arm A) or the reverse (arm B). By its share, this clone is medium-sized. Libraries were prepared by immunoSEQ multiplex PCR; TCRdb keeps only in-frame clonotypes and omits some of them. In the table there are about 17,000 clones, roughly 71% of which are singletons. The V and J ends lost 8 bases and 6 bases respectively, with 13 bases between them. This CDR3 has 13 amino acids. The germline V gene has CDR1 LGHNA and CDR2 YSLEER.

The specimen was CD8+ T cells sorted from blood (inferred from file names), collected from a patient given nivolumab and ipilimumab in sequence. The receptor's source is a human donor with melanoma. The chain couples TRBV4-3 to TRBJ1-4; D gene ambiguous. The DNA of the CDR3 is TGCGCCAGCCAAGCCAAATTGGATGAAAAACTGTTTTTT. This translates into CASQAKLDEKLFF.